This is a list of T cell receptor beta chains from one sample in a study of neoadjuvant anti-PD-1 for oral cavity cancer. Profiling relied on immunoSEQ multiplex PCR, and the TCRdb table lists in-frame clones only, not all of them. Seen here are over 14,000 clones, roughly 74% observed once, and the top ten hold 2.5% to 3%. The sequenced sample was PBMCs, obtained before nivolumab (anti-PD-1) treatment. The receptors derive from a person aged 35 to 85 with oral cavity squamous cell carcinoma. CDR3s include the opening cysteine and the closing phenylalanine or tryptophan. Size is stated for part of the rows, as once, few or many counts, or as a class when the clone is expanded.

v_call clone_size cdr3_aa
TRBV27 - CASSLSRGLTYEQYF
TRBV7-9 - CASSLAGGGNQPQHF
TRBV7-8 - CASIPWRDTEAFF
TRBV6-5 - CASRRGGAPGETQYF
TRBV10-3 few CAISDYVSTDTQYF
TRBV5-6 - CASSQDRFTDTQYF
TRBV2 few CASSLQGVDEQFF
TRBV5-1 few CASSLGGGFGGYTF
TRBV6-4 - CASSSVGTSGTDTQYF
TRBV6-1 few CASSEIPGGPFF
TRBV4-1 few CASSQVPRRNTEAFF
TRBV12-5 - CASGLVQSTESNQPQHF
TRBV6-5 - CASSSRTSGYYEQYF
TRBV15 - CATKYSTEAFF
TRBV20-1 - CSASTLDGYTF
TRBV7-9 few CASSLDGGQPQHF
TRBV5-1 - CASSLAGGGSGELFF
TRBV30 - CAWGLPGKNEQYF
TRBV5-1 - CASSLIGRGGFGQFF
TRBV6-6 - CASSYSTGRGQETQYF
TRBV27 few CASSFPTGELFF
TRBV5-1 - CATRRGTLGETQYF
TRBV10-3 - CAIREGGKDEKLFF
TRBV19 few CASWGGREQYF
TRBV28 - CASSLNAGNTIYF
TRBV27 few CASSPRWTNNEGLFF
TRBV27 - CASSRLGDTEAFF
TRBV7-6 - CASSLLPKRDEQFF
TRBV7-9 - CASSPPGQANYGYTF
TRBV4-2 - CASSSNLANQETQYF
TRBV5-1 - CASSLNRGRHEQYF
TRBV5-6 - CASSLQSLGYTF
TRBV9 once CASSVAGQPNQPQHF
TRBV6-1 few CASSEIGGAVDTQYF
TRBV11-2 - CASSLSLAGYEQYF
TRBV11-2 - CASSLQGSRVSGELFF
TRBV7-9 - CASSLGRVLQGADEAFF
TRBV29-1 - CSVAQHGYEQYF
TRBV18 few CASSHPGTEAFF